This note documents a single T cell receptor (beta chain) sequence. Stated time point: cycle 4 day 1 (C4D1), after 6 weeks of nivolumab. Each patient relapsed following autologous stem cell transplantation, and prior brentuximab vedotin exposure differed. The sample originates from a study of PD-1 blockade in classical Hodgkin lymphoma. Germline V gene lookup returns CDR1 SGHDT and CDR2 YYEEEE. J was trimmed by 5 bases and V by 4 bases; bases with no gene match: 8. The CDR3 spans 15 residues. Some clones are missing from TCRdb's copy, which holds only in-frame ones; the method was immunoSEQ multiplex PCR. The sample lists just under 40,000 clones, 77% seen once, with around 10% in the top ten.

The sample was peripheral blood mononuclear cells (PBMCs), taken before the fourth cycle of nivolumab. J is TRBJ2-7 and V is TRBV5-6; 11 bases match TRBD2. The receptor was isolated from a human donor with classical Hodgkin lymphoma. In DNA form, the CDR3 reads TGTGCCAGCAGCCGGAAGACTAGCGGGGTCGACGAGCAGTACTTC. It translates to CASSRKTSGVDEQYF.